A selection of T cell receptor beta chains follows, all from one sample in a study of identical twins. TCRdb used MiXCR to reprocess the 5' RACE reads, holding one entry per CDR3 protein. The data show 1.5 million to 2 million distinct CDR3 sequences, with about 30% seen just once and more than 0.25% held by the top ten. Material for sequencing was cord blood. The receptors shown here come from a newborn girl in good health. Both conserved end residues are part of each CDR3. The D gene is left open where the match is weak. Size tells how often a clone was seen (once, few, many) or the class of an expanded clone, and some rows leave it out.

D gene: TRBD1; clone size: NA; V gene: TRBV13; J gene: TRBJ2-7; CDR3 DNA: TGTGCCAGCAGCTTAGGCGACAGGGGCACTGAGCAGTACTTC; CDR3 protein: CASSLGDRGTEQYF
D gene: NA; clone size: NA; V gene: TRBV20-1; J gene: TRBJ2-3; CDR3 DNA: TGCAGTGCTAGTAAGCGGACCTTCACAGATACGCAGTATTTT; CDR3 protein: CSASKRTFTDTQYF
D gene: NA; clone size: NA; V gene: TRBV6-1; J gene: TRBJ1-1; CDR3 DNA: TGTGCCAGCAGTGACGGGGGAGCCATCAACACTGAAGCTTTCTTT; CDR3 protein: CASSDGGAINTEAFF
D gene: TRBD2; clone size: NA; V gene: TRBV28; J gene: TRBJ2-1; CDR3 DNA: TGTGCCAGCAGTCCGGTAGCCGGGACTAGCGGGAGCTCCTACAATGAGCAGTTCTTC; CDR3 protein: CASSPVAGTSGSSYNEQFF
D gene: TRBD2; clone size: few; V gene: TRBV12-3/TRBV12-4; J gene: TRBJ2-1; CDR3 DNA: TGTGCCAGCAGTTTTGGACGGCTGGTAATCTGGGGGGGCAATGAGCAGTTCTTC; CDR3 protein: CASSFGRLVIWGGNEQFF
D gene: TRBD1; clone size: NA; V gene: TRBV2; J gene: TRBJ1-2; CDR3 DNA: TGTGCCAGCAACTCTGGGACAGGGGGTTTTTATGGCTACACCTTC; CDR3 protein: CASNSGTGGFYGYTF
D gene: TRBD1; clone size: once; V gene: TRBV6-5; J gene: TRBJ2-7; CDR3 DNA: TGTGCCAGCAGACGAGACAGGGGATTCTCCTACGAGCAGTACTTC; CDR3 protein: CASRRDRGFSYEQYF
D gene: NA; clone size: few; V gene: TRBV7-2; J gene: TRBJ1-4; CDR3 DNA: TGTGCCAGCAGCTTAGGCGGGCAGCTAACTAATGAAAAACTGTTTTTT; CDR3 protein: CASSLGGQLTNEKLFF
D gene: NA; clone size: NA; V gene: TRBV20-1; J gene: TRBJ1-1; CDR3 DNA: TGCAGTGCTGAACCCGACAGGAACACTGAAGCTTTCTTT; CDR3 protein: CSAEPDRNTEAFF
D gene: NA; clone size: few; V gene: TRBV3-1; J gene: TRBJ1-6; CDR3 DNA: TGTGCCAGCAGCCCGGGACATTCGTGGAATTCACCCCTCCACTTT; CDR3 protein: CASSPGHSWNSPLHF
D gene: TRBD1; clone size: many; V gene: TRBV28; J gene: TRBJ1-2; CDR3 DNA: TGTGCCAGCAGTTCGGGACAGAACTATGGCTACACCTTC; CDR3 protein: CASSSGQNYGYTF
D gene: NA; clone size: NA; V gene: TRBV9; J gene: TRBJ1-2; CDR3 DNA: TGTGCCAGCAGCGCGACAGCCTATGGCTACACCTTC; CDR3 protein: CASSATAYGYTF
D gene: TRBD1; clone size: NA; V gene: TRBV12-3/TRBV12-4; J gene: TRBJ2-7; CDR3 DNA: TGTGCCAGCAGTCCCAACAGGGGAAGGGGCGACGAGCAGTACTTC; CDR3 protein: CASSPNRGRGDEQYF
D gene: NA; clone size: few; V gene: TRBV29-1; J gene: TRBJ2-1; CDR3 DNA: TGCAGCGTCGAAGGGCTACCCTACAATGAGCAGTTCTTC; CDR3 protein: CSVEGLPYNEQFF
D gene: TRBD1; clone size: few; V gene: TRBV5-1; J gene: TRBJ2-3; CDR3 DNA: TGCGCCAGCAGCTTGTTTGGGACAGTTAAGACAGATACGCAGTATTTT; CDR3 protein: CASSLFGTVKTDTQYF
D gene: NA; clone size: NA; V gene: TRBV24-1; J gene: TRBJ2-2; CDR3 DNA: TGTGCCACCAGTGATTTTTCCCCTGGGGAGCTGTTTTTT; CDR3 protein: CATSDFSPGELFF
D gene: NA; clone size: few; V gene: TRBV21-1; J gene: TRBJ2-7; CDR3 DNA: TGTGCCAGCAGCAAAATTATAGCGGCCTACGAGCAGTACTTC; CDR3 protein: CASSKIIAAYEQYF
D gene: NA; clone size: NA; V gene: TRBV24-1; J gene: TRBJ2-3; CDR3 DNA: TGTGCCACCAGTGATTACCGGGCAGATACGCAGTATTTT; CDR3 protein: CATSDYRADTQYF
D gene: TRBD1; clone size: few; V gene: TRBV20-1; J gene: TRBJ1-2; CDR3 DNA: TGCAGTGCACCAGACAGGGGGATCTATGGCTACACCTTC; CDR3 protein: CSAPDRGIYGYTF
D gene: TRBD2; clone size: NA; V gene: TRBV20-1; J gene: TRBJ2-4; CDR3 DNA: TGCAGTGCTAGAGATTGGCCTAGCGGGGGGGTAGGCAAAAACATTCAGTACTTC; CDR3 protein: CSARDWPSGGVGKNIQYF
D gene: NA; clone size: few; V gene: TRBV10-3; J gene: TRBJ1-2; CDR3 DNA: TGTGCCATCAGTGATGCCTTTGGCTACACCTTC; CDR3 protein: CAISDAFGYTF
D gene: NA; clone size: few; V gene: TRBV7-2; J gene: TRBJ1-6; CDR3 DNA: TGTGCCAGCAGCTTAGCGGCTGGGCGCAATTCACCCCTCCACTTT; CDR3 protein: CASSLAAGRNSPLHF
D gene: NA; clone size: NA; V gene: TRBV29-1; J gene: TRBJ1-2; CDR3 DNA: TGCAGCGTTGAAGGCAGGATAGGGACTAACTATGGCTACACCTTC; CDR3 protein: CSVEGRIGTNYGYTF
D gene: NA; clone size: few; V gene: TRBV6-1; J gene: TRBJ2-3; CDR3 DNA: TGTGCCAGCAGTGAATTTGTCGGCACAGATACGCAGTATTTT; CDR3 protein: CASSEFVGTDTQYF
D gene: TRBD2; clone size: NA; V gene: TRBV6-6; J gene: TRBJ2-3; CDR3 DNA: TGTGCCAGCAGCAGTTATAGCGGGGTGACGCAGTATTTT; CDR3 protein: CASSSYSGVTQYF
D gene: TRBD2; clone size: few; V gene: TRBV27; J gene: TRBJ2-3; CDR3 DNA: TGTGCCAGCAGTTTAAGAGTCCGAGCGGGGACTAGCACAGATACGCAGTATTTT; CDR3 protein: CASSLRVRAGTSTDTQYF
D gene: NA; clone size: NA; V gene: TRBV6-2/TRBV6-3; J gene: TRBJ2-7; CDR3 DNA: TGTGCCAGCAGGCCCACCGATTACGAGCAGTACTTC; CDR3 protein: CASRPTDYEQYF
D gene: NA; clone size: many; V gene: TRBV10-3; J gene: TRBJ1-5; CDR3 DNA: TGTGCCATCAGTGAGGACAGAGATCAGCCCCAGCATTTT; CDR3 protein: CAISEDRDQPQHF
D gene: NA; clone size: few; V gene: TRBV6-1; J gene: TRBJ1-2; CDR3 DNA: TGTGCCAGCAGTGAGAATCGGAACTATGGCTACACCTTC; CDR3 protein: CASSENRNYGYTF
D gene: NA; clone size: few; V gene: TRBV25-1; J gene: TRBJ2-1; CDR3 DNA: TGTGCCAGCACTTTTGGGGGCGGGAGCCGCTCCTACAATGAGCAGTTCTTC; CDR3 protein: CASTFGGGSRSYNEQFF
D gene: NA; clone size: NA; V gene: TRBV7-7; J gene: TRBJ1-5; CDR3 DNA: TGTGCTAGCAGCTTAGTGGCGGCCCATAATCAGCCCCAGCATTTT; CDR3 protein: CASSLVAAHNQPQHF
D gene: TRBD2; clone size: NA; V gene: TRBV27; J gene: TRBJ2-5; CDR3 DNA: TGTGCCAGCAGTTTAGTGGCTAGCGGGCATTACAATGAGCAGTACTTC; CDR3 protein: CASSLVASGHYNEQYF
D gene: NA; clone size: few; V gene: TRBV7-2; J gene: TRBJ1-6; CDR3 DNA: TGTGCCAGTAGTGAGGTCTATAATTCACCCCTCCACTTT; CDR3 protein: CASSEVYNSPLHF
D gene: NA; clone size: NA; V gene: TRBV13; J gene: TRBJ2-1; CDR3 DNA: TGTGCCAGCAGCTTAGGCCCGCGACTGGATTACAATGAGCAGTTCTTC; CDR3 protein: CASSLGPRLDYNEQFF
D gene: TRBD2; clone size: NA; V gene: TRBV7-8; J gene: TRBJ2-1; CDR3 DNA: TGTGCCAGCAGCCATCCTAGCGGGGGGGCAAACAATGAGCAGTTCTTC; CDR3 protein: CASSHPSGGANNEQFF
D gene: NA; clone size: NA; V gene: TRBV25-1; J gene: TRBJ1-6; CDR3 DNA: TGTGCCAGCAGGCCCACCGAGGGGCTCTATAATTCACCCCTCCACTTT; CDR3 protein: CASRPTEGLYNSPLHF
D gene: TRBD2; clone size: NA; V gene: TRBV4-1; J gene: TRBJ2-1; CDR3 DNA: TGCGCCAGCAGCCCCCGGTCTAGCGGAAGCTCCTACAATGAGCAGTTCTTC; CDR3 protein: CASSPRSSGSSYNEQFF
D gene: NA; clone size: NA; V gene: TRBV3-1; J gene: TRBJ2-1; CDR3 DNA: TGTGCCAGCAGCCAAAGAATTAGCCCGGGCAATGAGCAGTTCTTC; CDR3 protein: CASSQRISPGNEQFF
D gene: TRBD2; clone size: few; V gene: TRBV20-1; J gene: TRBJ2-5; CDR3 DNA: TGCAGTGCTAGAGATCAACGGGGGGTTGAGCAGTACTTC; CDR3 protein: CSARDQRGVEQYF
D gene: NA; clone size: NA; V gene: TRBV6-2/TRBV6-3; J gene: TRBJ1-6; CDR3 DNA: TGTGCCAGCAGTTACTCACCCGGGACTGCCCGGGATTCACCCCTCCACTTT; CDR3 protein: CASSYSPGTARDSPLHF
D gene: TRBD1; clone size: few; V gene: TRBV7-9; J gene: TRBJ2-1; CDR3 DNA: TGTGCCAGCAGCCTCGACAGGGGGCACTACAATGAGCAGTTCTTC; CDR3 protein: CASSLDRGHYNEQFF
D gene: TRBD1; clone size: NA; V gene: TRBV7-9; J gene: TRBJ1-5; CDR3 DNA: TGTGCCAGCAGCCCTCGGACAGGAGGGCCCCAGCATTTT; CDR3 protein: CASSPRTGGPQHF
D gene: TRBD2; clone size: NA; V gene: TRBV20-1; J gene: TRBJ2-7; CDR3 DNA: TGCAGTGTCCCTTTGGGACTAGCAAGGTTGGGCTCCTACAATGAGCAGTACTTC; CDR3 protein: CSVPLGLARLGSYNEQYF
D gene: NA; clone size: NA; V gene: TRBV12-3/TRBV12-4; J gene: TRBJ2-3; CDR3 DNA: TGTGCCAGCAGGTCGCTAGGAACTTATACGCAGTATTTT; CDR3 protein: CASRSLGTYTQYF
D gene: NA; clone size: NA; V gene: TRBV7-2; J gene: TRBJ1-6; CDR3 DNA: TGTGCCAGCAGCTTTTCAAGTTCACCCCTCCACTTT; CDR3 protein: CASSFSSSPLHF
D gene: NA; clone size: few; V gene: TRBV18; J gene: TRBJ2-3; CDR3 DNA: TGTGCCAGCTCACCCCGGACGACCTCATCCCCCAGCACAGATACGCAGTATTTT; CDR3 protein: CASSPRTTSSPSTDTQYF
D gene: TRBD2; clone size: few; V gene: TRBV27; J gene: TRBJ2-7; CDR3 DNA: TGTGCCAGCAGTTATCGGACTAGCGGGGGGAGCTCCTACGAGCAGTACTTC; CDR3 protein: CASSYRTSGGSSYEQYF
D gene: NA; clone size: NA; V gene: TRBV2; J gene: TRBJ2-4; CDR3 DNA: TGTGCCAGCAAGCAGGAGCTAGCCAAAAACATTCAGTACTTC; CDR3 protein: CASKQELAKNIQYF
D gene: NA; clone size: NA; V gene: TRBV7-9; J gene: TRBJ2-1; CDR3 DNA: TGTGCCAGCAGCCCGTCTCAGGGGTACAATGAGCAGTTCTTC; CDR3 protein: CASSPSQGYNEQFF
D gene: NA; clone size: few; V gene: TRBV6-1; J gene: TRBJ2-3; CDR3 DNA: TGTGCCAGCAGTGAACAAGGAGGGAGAACAGATACGCAGTATTTT; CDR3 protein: CASSEQGGRTDTQYF
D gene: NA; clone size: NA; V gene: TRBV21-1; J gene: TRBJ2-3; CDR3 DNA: TGTGCCAGCAGCAGGGGTTGGCAAGATACGCAGTATTTT; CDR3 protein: CASSRGWQDTQYF
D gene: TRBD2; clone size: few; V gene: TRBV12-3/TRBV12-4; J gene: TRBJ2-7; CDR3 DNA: TGTGCCAGCAGTTTCTTGCGGGGGGCCTACGAGCAGTACTTC; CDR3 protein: CASSFLRGAYEQYF